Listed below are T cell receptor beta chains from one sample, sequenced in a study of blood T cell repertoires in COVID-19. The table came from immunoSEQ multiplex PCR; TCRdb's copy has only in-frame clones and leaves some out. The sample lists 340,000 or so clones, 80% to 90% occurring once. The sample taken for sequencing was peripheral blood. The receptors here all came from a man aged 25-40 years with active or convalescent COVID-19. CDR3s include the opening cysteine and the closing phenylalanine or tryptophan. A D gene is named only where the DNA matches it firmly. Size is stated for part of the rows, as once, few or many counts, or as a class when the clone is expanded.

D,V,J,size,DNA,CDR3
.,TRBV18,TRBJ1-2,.,TGTGCCAGCTCACCTCCGGGTCCTTATGGCTACACCTTC,CASSPPGPYGYTF
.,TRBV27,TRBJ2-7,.,TGTGCCAGCAGTTCAAACAGGGTGTCCTACGAGCAGTACTTC,CASSSNRVSYEQYF
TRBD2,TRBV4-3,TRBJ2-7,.,TGCGCCAGCAGCCAGAGCCTAGCGGTCCTCTGGGAGCAGTACTTC,CASSQSLAVLWEQYF
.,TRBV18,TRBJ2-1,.,TGTGCCAGCTCACCACCTAAAGGAGGATTCGACAATGAGCAGTTCTTC,CASSPPKGGFDNEQFF
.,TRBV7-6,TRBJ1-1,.,TGTGCCAGCAGCTCCGTACACGGAGGGAACACTGAAGCTTTCTTT,CASSSVHGGNTEAFF
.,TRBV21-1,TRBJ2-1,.,TGTGCCAGCAGCAATACCGGGACTAGCTCCCACAATGAGCAGTTCTTC,CASSNTGTSSHNEQFF
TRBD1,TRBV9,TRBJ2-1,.,TGTGCCAGCAGCGTATGGGACAGGGGAAATGAGCAGTTCTTC,CASSVWDRGNEQFF
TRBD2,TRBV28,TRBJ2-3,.,TGTGCCAGCAGTTATACTAGCGGGATGGAGGATACGCAGTATTTT,CASSYTSGMEDTQYF
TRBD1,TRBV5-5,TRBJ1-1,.,TGTGCCAGCAGCTCCCGGACAGGCATTTCGAACACTGAAGCTTTCTTT,CASSSRTGISNTEAFF
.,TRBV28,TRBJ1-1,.,TGTGCCAGCAGTTTCCCTATGAACACTGAAGCTTTCTTT,CASSFPMNTEAFF
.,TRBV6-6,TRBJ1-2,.,TGTGCCAGCAGTTTCTCGCGAGGTGGCTACACCTTC,CASSFSRGGYTF
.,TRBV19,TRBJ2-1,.,TGTGCCAGTACCCGTGCGTACGACTACTACAATGAGCAGTTCTTC,CASTRAYDYYNEQFF
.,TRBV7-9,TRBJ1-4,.,TGTGCCAGCAGCTTAGGCTATGTGGGGAGTGGGGAAAAACTGTTTTTT,CASSLGYVGSGEKLFF
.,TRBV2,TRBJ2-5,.,TGTGCCAGCACCCTCATGGGCTATGGTGAGACCCAGTACTTC,CASTLMGYGETQYF
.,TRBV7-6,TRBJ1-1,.,TGTGCCAGCAGCGTCAACTCCGGGGGGAACACTGAAGCTTTCTTT,CASSVNSGGNTEAFF
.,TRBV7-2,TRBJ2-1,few,TGTGCCAGCAGCCCCAGACAGTCGACCTACAATGAGCAGTTCTTC,CASSPRQSTYNEQFF
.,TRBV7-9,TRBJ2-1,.,TGTGCCAGCAGCCCCTCCGTTGAGCAGTTCTTC,CASSPSVEQFF
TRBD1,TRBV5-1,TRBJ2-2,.,TGCGCCAGCAGCTCGGGGGACAGGGTAAACACCGGGGAGCTGTTTTTT,CASSSGDRVNTGELFF
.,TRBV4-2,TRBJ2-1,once,TGTGCCAGCAGCCAAGATCTCTCCCACAATGAGCAGTTCTTC,CASSQDLSHNEQFF
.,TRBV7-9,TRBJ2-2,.,TGTGCCAGCAGCTTATACGGGGAGCTGTTTTTT,CASSLYGELFF
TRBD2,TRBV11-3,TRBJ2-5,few,TGTGCCAGCAGCTTACGGGAGGCGCAGGCGGGGGTAGAGACCCAGTACTTC,CASSLREAQAGVETQYF
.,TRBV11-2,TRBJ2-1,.,TGTGCCAGCAGCTTAGCGTATTATACTAACTACAATGAGCAGTTCTTC,CASSLAYYTNYNEQFF
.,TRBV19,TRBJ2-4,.,TGTGCCAGTACCCAAGGCGGGCAGGTGGGAAACATTCAGTACTTC,CASTQGGQVGNIQYF
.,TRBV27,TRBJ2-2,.,TGTGCCAGCAGTTGGGTAGGGGCCCTCACCGGGGAGCTGTTTTTT,CASSWVGALTGELFF
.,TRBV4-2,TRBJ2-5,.,TGTGCCAGCAGCGAAGAGGGGGGAGGAGAGACCCAGTACTTC,CASSEEGGGETQYF
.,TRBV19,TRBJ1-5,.,TGTGCCAGTAGTATACGGTCGAACGATCAGCCCCAGCATTTT,CASSIRSNDQPQHF
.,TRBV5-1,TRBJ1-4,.,TGCGCCAGCAGCGCGGCTGTCCGGGATGAAAAACTGTTTTTT,CASSAAVRDEKLFF
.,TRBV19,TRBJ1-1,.,TGTGCCAGTAGCAGGGGACTGAACACTGAAGCTTTCTTT,CASSRGLNTEAFF
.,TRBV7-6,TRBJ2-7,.,TGTGCCAGCAGCTTAGAACAGGGCGGGTCCGAGCAGTACTTC,CASSLEQGGSEQYF
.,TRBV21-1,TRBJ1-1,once,TGTGCCAGCAGGACAGGGTCTCCTAGGAACACTGAAGCTTTCTTT,CASRTGSPRNTEAFF
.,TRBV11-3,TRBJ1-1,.,TGTGCCGGCGCTCTCGAGAGACCCGGCGGGGCTGAAGCTTTCTTT,CAGALERPGGAEAFF
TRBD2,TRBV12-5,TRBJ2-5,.,TGTGCTAGCGGACTAGCGGGGGGATTGGGAGAGACCCAGTACTTC,CASGLAGGLGETQYF
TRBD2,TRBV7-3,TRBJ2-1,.,TGTGCCAGCAGCTTAACAGGCGGGGGGAATGAGCAGTTCTTC,CASSLTGGGNEQFF
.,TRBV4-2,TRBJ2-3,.,TGTGCCAGCAGCCAAGATGGAGGGAACCCAGATACGCAGTATTTT,CASSQDGGNPDTQYF
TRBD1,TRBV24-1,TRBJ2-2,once,TGTGCCACCAGTGTGGGACAGAAGGGGTACACCGGGGAGCTGTTTTTT,CATSVGQKGYTGELFF
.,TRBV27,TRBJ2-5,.,TGTGCCAGCAGTTTCTTCCAAGAGACCCAGTACTTC,CASSFFQETQYF
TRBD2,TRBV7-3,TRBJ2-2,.,TGTGCCAGCAGCGACCTCGGGACTAGGTCCGGGGAGCTGTTTTTT,CASSDLGTRSGELFF
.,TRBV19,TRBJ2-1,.,TGTGCCAGTAGGGCCAAGTACAATGAGCAGTTCTTC,CASRAKYNEQFF
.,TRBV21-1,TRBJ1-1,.,TGTGCCAGCCGGGGCAGGGGTGGCACTGAAGCTTTCTTT,CASRGRGGTEAFF
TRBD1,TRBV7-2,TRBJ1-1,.,TGTGCCAGCAGCCAACGGGCAGGGGGCTTCACTGAAGCTTTCTTT,CASSQRAGGFTEAFF
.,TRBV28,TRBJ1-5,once,TGTGCCAGCAGGCGGGAATATAGCAATCAGCCCCAGCATTTT,CASRREYSNQPQHF
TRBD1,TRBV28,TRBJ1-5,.,TGTGCCAGCAGTTTGGGACAGGCAAATCAGCCCCAGCATTTT,CASSLGQANQPQHF
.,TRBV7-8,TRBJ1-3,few,TGTGCCAGCAGCTTACTTCCCCCGCCGATTCAGCGCCTATCTGGAAACACCATATATTTT,CASSLLPPPIQRLSGNTIYF
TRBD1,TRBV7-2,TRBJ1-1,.,TGTGCCAGCAGAACCGGGACAGGGTCGAACACTGAAGCTTTCTTT,CASRTGTGSNTEAFF
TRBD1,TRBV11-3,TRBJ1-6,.,TGTGCCAGCAGCTTAGTGGGACAGAGTTCACCCCTCCACTTT,CASSLVGQSSPLHF
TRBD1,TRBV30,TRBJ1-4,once,TGTGCCTGGAACAGGGGTTTGGGCGAAAAACTGTTTTTT,CAWNRGLGEKLFF
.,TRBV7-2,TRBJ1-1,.,TGTGCCAGCAGCTTAAGGGCTGGCAGGGCAGCGAACACTGAAGCTTTCTTT,CASSLRAGRAANTEAFF
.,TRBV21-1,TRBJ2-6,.,TGTGCCAGCAGCAGCCAAAGGGTTCAGGGAAGTGGGGCCAACGTCCTGACTTTC,CASSSQRVQGSGANVLTF
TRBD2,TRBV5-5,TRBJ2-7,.,TGTGCCAGCAGCGATGCGGGACTAGTAGCTTACGAGCAGTACTTC,CASSDAGLVAYEQYF
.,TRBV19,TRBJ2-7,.,TGTGCCACTTCCCTAGGTTCGGCGAGCGAGCAGTACTTC,CATSLGSASEQYF
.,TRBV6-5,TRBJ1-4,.,TGTGCCAGCCGAGGGGGGGATCGCGAAAAACTGTTTTTT,CASRGGDREKLFF